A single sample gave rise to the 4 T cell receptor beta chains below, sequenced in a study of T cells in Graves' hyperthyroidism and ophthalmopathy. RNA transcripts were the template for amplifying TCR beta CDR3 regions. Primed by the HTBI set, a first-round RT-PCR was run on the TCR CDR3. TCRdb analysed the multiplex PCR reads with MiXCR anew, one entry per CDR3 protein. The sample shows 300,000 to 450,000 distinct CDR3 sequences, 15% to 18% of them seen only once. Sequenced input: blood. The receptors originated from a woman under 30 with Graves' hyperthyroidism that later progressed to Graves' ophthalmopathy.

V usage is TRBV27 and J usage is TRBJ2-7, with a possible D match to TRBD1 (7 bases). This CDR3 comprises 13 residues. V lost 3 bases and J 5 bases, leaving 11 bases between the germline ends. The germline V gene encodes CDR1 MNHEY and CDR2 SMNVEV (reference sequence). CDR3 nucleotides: TGTGCCAGCAGTTTCAGGGGGGCCCACGAGCAGTACTTC. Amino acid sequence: CASSFRGAHEQYF.

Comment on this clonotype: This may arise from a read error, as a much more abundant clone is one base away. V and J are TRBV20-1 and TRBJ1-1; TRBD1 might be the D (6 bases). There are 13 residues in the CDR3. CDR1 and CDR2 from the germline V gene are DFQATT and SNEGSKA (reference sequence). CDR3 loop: CSTRMGANTEAFF. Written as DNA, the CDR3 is TGCAGTACTAGAATGGGGGCGAACACTGAAGCTTTCTTT.

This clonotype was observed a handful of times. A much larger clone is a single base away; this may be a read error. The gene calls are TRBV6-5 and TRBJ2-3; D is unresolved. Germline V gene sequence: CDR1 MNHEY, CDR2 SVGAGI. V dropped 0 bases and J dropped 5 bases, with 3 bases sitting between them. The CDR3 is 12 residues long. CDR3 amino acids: CASSYSRDTQYF. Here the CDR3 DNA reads TGTGCCAGCAGTTACTCGAGAGATACGCAGTATTTT.

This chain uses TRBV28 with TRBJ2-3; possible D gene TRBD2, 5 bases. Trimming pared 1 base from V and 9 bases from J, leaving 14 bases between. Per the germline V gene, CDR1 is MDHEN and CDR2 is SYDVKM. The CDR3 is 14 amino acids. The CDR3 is CASSLLGGGGTQYF. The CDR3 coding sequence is TGTGCCAGCAGTTTATTGGGCGGAGGAGGAACGCAGTATTTT.